This TCR beta chain was profiled in a study of shared clonotypes between healthy human individuals. About the study: Per-donor plates numbered three CD4 naive, three CD4 memory, two CD8 naive and one CD8 memory.

Germline assignment: CDR1 ENHRY and CDR2 SYGVKD. Trimming removed 5 bases from V and 0 bases from J; junction bases left unmatched: 2. The CDR3 runs 14 residues. CD45RO-negative, CCR7-positively selected cells formed the naive CD8 fraction, excluding terminally differentiated effector memory CD45RA+ cells. Within Nashville, Tennessee resided all donors, each a Caucasian adult. Assay execution took place at the deep level. TCRdb's copy holds only in-frame clones and misses some; the assay was immunoSEQ multiplex PCR. Of under 850,000 clones in the sample, 90% to 95% were seen once. In the case of this clone: Antigen specificity is unknown.

Study-wide findings and caveats: Read depth was anticipated to influence clonotype sharing among donors.

V gene TRBV10-3 combines with J gene TRBJ1-1; 8 nucleotides align to TRBD1. This TCR was recovered from a man between 25 and 39 years old in good health. Material for sequencing was naive CD8+ T cells sorted from blood. The chain's CDR3 is CAISTGGVNTEAFF. The CDR3 nucleotides are TGTGCCATCAGTACAGGGGGTGTGAACACTGAAGCTTTCTTT.